This TCR beta chain appears in the sequencing data of a study of T cells in Graves' hyperthyroidism and ophthalmopathy. RNA transcripts provided the source from which TCR beta CDR3 regions were amplified. The primer set for the first-round RT-PCR of the TCR CDR3 was HTBI. TCRdb redid the calling of the multiplex PCR reads with MiXCR, one entry per CDR3 protein. The sample lists over 500,000 distinct CDR3 sequences; 12% to 15% were seen once. There are 14 residues in the CDR3. Germline CDR1 reads MNHEY; CDR2 reads SMNVEV (reference sequence). Trimming cost V 6 bases and J 5 bases; bases outside gene matches: 6. Graves' hyperthyroidism was deemed stable absent ophthalmopathy progression within 18 months. Investigators excluded patients with uncontrolled infection, other autoimmune disease, pregnancy or lactation. Diagnoses were established using clinical symptoms, serum thyroxine and TRAb, thyroid ultrasound and orbital computed tomography. From more than 9 ml of fresh peripheral blood, PBMCs were isolated.

The sample comprised blood. The TCR was taken from a woman in her forties with Graves' hyperthyroidism. V usage is TRBV27 and J usage is TRBJ2-2; 7 bases line up with TRBD1. CDR3 in DNA: TGTGCCAGCAGGCGTGAGACAGGGACCGGGGAGCTGTTTTTT. Protein: CASRRETGTGELFF.